This TCR beta chain comes out of a study of cytomegalovirus exposure and HLA in healthy donors. Across the whole study: T cells numbering around 180 million yielded some 100 million unique TCR beta sequences in an earlier analysis. There were approximately 400 genotyped donors. Of these, roughly 80% fell in the genetic ancestry cluster associated with self-reported Caucasian donors. Whole-study results and caveats: A missense variant in DCLRE1C was later tied to TCR beta V- and J-gene trimming. Across HLA loci, a later analysis found differing TCR association rates, with DRB1 most and HLA-C fewest.

The PCR made use of 60 Vbeta and 13 Jbeta primers. Generated by immunoSEQ multiplex PCR, the TCRdb table keeps only in-frame clones and is missing some. Of more than 85,000 clones listed, about 69% are singletons. This clone was counted between two and nine times. Its antigen is currently unknown. V lost 1 base, J lost 4 bases, and 25 bases lay in between. This CDR3 has 20 residues. From germline, CDR1 is MGHRA and CDR2 YSYEKL. Sequencing was done on a sample of PBMCs. The chain is built from TRBV4-1 and TRBJ2-2, with D perhaps matching TRBD2 (6 bases). The sequence derives from a man aged 40-49 years in good health and CMV-seronegative. The CDR3 loop reads CASSQAPSPGYERVTGELFF. The CDR3 region has the DNA TGCGCCAGCAGCCAAGCCCCCTCGCCCGGTTACGAGCGGGTCACCGGGGAGCTGTTTTTT.